What follows is one TCR beta chain and its context. No antigen is known for it. As to treatment: approximately 9-day PBMC culture with coronavirus spike peptide pools or control peptides (ViraFEST assay). Prior to the COVID-19 pandemic (2011-2018), the unexposed donor's CD4+ T cells were collected. ViraFEST enlarged antigen-specific T cell populations with peptide pools and afterwards sequenced TCRs. This entry comes from a study of vaccination and CD4 T cells after COVID-19. The Oncomine TCR Beta short-read assay was what sequenced the DNA obtained from cultured CD4+ T cells. Genomic DNA was isolated from CD4+ T cells that had been cultured. TCRdb reprocessed the PCR reads with MiXCR, giving one entry per CDR3 protein. The repertoire has about 7,400 distinct CDR3 sequences, 35% to 40% of them found once; the top ten carry roughly a sixth. This CDR3 is 14 amino acids long. Trimming stripped 5 bases from V and 6 bases from J, with 17 bases between. Per germline, CDR1 SGHTA and CDR2 FQGNSA.

The rearrangement uses TRBV7-2 and TRBJ2-7; weak D call: TRBD1 (6 bases). Sequenced: CD4+ T cells from blood, cultured in vitro. This sequence was found in a human donor in good health. CDR3 loop: CASSSRIQGVEQYF. The CDR3 DNA is TGTGCCAGCAGCAGTCGGATACAGGGTGTCGAGCAGTACTTC.